One T cell receptor (beta chain) is described in this entry. The CDR3 consists of 13 residues. V dropped 6 bases and J dropped 1 base, with 9 bases sitting between them. Germline CDR1 and CDR2: LNHDA and SQIVND (reference sequence). The data stem from a study of cytomegalovirus exposure and HLA in healthy donors. Clones were read by immunoSEQ multiplex PCR, and TCRdb kept only the in-frame ones, dropping some. The sample includes around 150,000 clones, approximately 96% seen only once; the top ten take about 0.89%. This chain links TRBV19 with TRBJ1-2; D unresolved. The sequencing sample was made of PBMCs. This receptor was obtained from a woman aged 18-35 years in good health and CMV-seronegative. DNA for the CDR3: TGTGCCAGTAGCGAAACAGTTAACTATGGCTACACCTTC. It codes for CASSETVNYGYTF.